Each of the 27 T cell receptor beta chains below was sequenced from the same sample in a study of cytomegalovirus exposure and HLA in healthy donors. 13 Jbeta primers and 60 Vbeta primers were used for the PCR. Using immunoSEQ multiplex PCR, the repertoire was profiled, and TCRdb retains in-frame clones only, with some absent. The sample contains tens of thousands of clones, around 60% of which appear only once. The sample comprised PBMCs. These receptor sequences come from a man over 45 in good health and CMV-seropositive.

This clone showed up just a few times. The chain recombines TRBV6-6 with TRBJ2-7; D not certain. Germline V gene data show CDR1 as MNHNY and CDR2 as SVGAGI (reference sequence). The CDR3 extends over 14 amino acids. V was cut by 0 bases and J by 3 bases, with 9 bases left in between. The CDR3 loop is CASSYSPGNYEQYF. The CDR3 coding sequence is TGTGCCAGCAGTTACTCGCCAGGAAACTACGAGCAGTACTTC.

This chain links TRBV5-4 with TRBJ2-5; 8 positions match TRBD2. The CDR3 length is 14 residues. Germline loops: CDR1 SGHNT, CDR2 YYREEE (reference sequence). The V and J ends lost 0 bases and 4 bases, in that order; junction bases with no gene match: 2. CDR3 DNA sequence: TGTGCCAGCAGCTTGGGGAGCGGGAGAGAGACCCAGTACTTC. The encoded protein is CASSLGSGRETQYF. Full variable domain (outside the CDR3, taken from reference TRBV5-4 and TRBJ2-5): ETGVTQSPTHLIKTRGQQVTLRCSSQSGHNTVSWYQQALGQGPQFIFQYYREEENGRGNFPPRFSGLQFPNYSSELNVNALELDDSALYLCASSLGSGRETQYFGPGTRLLVL.

The V gene is TRBV5-8, the J gene TRBJ1-1, with D unclear. Trimming took 0 bases from V and 1 from J, leaving 4 bases between them. This CDR3 is 13 amino acids long. Looked up from germline, CDR1 is SGHTS and CDR2 is YDEGEE. The CDR3 reads CASSLDKNTEAFF. The CDR3 DNA reads as TGTGCCAGCAGCTTGGACAAGAACACTGAAGCTTTCTTT.

This chain joins TRBV5-6 and TRBJ1-6; D is uncertain. Germline-derived CDR1 and CDR2 are SGHDT and YYEEEE. Between the trimmed V and J ends, which lost 5 bases and 8 bases, there was a span of 20 bases. This CDR3 spans 16 amino acids. CDR3 coding DNA: TGTGCCAGCAGGCCCCGGGGAGGGCGTGGGGATTCACCCCTCCACTTT. This translates into CASRPRGGRGDSPLHF.

The rearrangement joins TRBV7-2 to TRBJ1-2; D is possibly TRBD1 (5 bases). Germline V gene lookup returns CDR1 SGHTA and CDR2 FQGNSA. Trimming stripped 2 bases from V and 7 bases from J, with 8 bases between. The CDR3 is made up of 12 amino acids. The CDR3 spells CASSLSGFGYTF. The CDR3 DNA is TGTGCCAGCAGCTTATCAGGGTTTGGCTACACCTTC. The full variable domain, completed using reference TRBV7-2 and TRBJ1-2, is GAGVSQSPSNKVTEKGKDVELRCDPISGHTALYWYRQSLGQGLEFLIYFQGNSAPDKSGLPSDRFSAERTGGSVSTLTIQRTQQEDSAVYLCASSLSGFGYTFGSGTRLTVV.

The chain links TRBV29-1 to TRBJ2-7; the match to TRBD2 covers 13 bases. The CDR3 totals 14 residues. Germline V gene lookup returns CDR1 SQVTM and CDR2 ANQGSEA. The V segment lost 4 bases and the J segment 2 bases; nucleotides outside the gene matches: 2. CDR3 DNA sequence: TGCAGCGTTGCAGGACTAGCGGGAGCCTACGAGCAGTACTTC. Translation: CSVAGLAGAYEQYF.

The chain carries TRBV27 and TRBJ2-7; D not certain. The CDR3 consists of 12 residues. Trimming removed 6 bases from V and 6 bases from J, with 12 bases in between. Germline V gives CDR1 MNHEY, CDR2 SMNVEV (reference sequence). CDR3 DNA: TGTGCCAGCAGCCACCCGCCAGGCGAGCAGTACTTC. The encoded protein is CASSHPPGEQYF.

The count of this clone is one. V usage is TRBV7-2 and J usage is TRBJ2-5, with 11 bases aligning to TRBD2. The CDR3 is made up of 14 amino acids. Germline V gives CDR1 SGHTA, CDR2 FQGNSA. J gave up 5 bases and V 5 bases, and 4 bases lay outside the gene matches. CDR3 protein: CASSDPSGRETQYF. The CDR3 DNA reads as TGTGCCAGCAGCGACCCTAGCGGGAGGGAGACCCAGTACTTC.

This clone turned up a few times. The chain combines TRBV28 with TRBJ2-2; 9 bases line up with TRBD1. J was trimmed by 3 bases and V by 4 bases; bases with no gene match: 15. Germline CDR1 reads MDHEN; CDR2 reads SYDVKM. This CDR3 is 19 amino acids long. Here the CDR3 reads CASSSMRPPGQGYTGELFF. CDR3 DNA sequence: TGTGCCAGCAGTTCCATGCGACCTCCGGGACAGGGATACACCGGGGAGCTGTTTTTT.

The V and J genes are TRBV5-1 and TRBJ1-2; TRBD1 matches 7 bases. The germline V gene encodes CDR1 SGHRS and CDR2 YFSETQ. Trimming took 4 bases from V and 10 from J; bases not matched to a gene: 7. The CDR3 totals 12 residues. The CDR3 loop is CASSVDREDYTF. CDR3 nucleotide sequence: TGCGCCAGCAGCGTAGACAGGGAGGACTACACCTTC. Full variable domain (missing parts from reference TRBV5-1 and TRBJ1-2): KAGVTQTPRYLIKTRGQQVTLSCSPISGHRSVSWYQQTPGQGLQFLFEYFSETQRNKGNFPGRFSGRQFSNSRSEMNVSTLELGDSALYLCASSVDREDYTFGSGTRLTVV.

This chain links TRBV15 with TRBJ1-5, with D possibly TRBD1 on 6 matching bases. Germline values: CDR1 LNHNV, CDR2 YYDKDF (reference sequence). The ends were cut back, 4 bases at V and 2 bases at J, with 12 bases in the middle. This CDR3 contains 15 residues. The CDR3 sequence: CATSIQGNGNQPQHF. The CDR3 DNA sequence: TGTGCCACCAGCATACAGGGTAACGGCAATCAGCCCCAGCATTTT.

This sequence joins TRBV10-3 and TRBJ1-4, with 7 bases that match TRBD1. The J segment lost 6 bases and the V segment lost 4 bases, leaving 8 bases of the junction unmatched. Germline V CDR1 and CDR2: ENHRY, SYGVKD. This CDR3 is built from 15 residues. CDR3 sequence (DNA): TGTGCCATCAGTGCAACAGGGGATGGTGATGAAAAACTGTTTTTT. The encoded protein is CAISATGDGDEKLFF.

CDR3 nucleotide sequence: TGCAGCGTTGATAATATGTTATACAATGAGCAGTTCTTC. Translated: CSVDNMLYNEQFF. This chain uses TRBV29-1 with TRBJ2-1; D is undetermined. The CDR3 runs 13 residues. Per germline, CDR1 SQVTM and CDR2 ANQGSEA. The V end lost 3 bases, the J end lost 4 bases, and 10 bases lay between the germline ends.

DNA for the CDR3: TGTGCCAGCAGAAGACAGGGAGGATATGGCTACACCTTC. It is translated as CASRRQGGYGYTF. The gene calls are TRBV6-1 and TRBJ1-2; 7 bases match TRBD1. Unmatched junction bases numbered 6, after V lost 6 bases and J lost 5 bases. CDR3 length: 13 residues. CDR1 is MNHNS, CDR2 SASEGT, per germline.

The V call is TRBV7-9, the J call TRBJ1-5; 7 bases line up with TRBD1. V lost 1 base, J lost 9 bases, and 6 bases stayed unmatched. The germline CDR1 and CDR2 sequences are SEHNR and FQNEAQ (reference sequence). The CDR3 runs to 14 residues. The CDR3 here is CASSLGQGGPPQHF. CDR3 DNA: TGTGCCAGCAGCTTAGGACAGGGTGGCCCGCCCCAGCATTTT. The variable domain in full, completed from reference TRBV7-9 and TRBJ1-5, reads DTGVSQNPRHKITKRGQNVTFRCDPISEHNRLYWYRQTLGQGPEFLTYFQNEAQLEKSRLLSDRFSAERPKGSFSTLEIQRTEQGDSAMYLCASSLGQGGPPQHFGDGTRLSIL.

The table lists this clone with many counts. The rearrangement links TRBV7-6 to TRBJ1-4, with D unresolved. This CDR3 is 15 amino acids long. Germline CDR1 reads SGHVS; CDR2 reads FNYEAQ. The V end was cut by 0 bases, the J end by 8 bases, with 13 bases between. For the CDR3, the DNA is TGTGCCAGCAGCTTAGCGGCGGCAGTGAGGGAAAAACTGTTTTTT. As protein: CASSLAAAVREKLFF.

The chain joins TRBV6-7 to TRBJ2-4; possible D gene TRBD1, 6 bases. TRBV6-7 is placed among ORFs of uncertain function. V lost 6 bases and J lost 1, with 19 bases in between. The CDR3 runs to 17 residues. The CDR3 protein is CASSPMAGANAKNIQYF. The CDR3 coding sequence is TGTGCCAGCAGCCCGATGGCAGGGGCGAACGCCAAAAACATTCAGTACTTC.

This chain links TRBV5-1 with TRBJ2-5, with TRBD2 as a possible D gene (6 bases). Trimming removed 2 bases from V and 5 bases from J, with 10 bases in between. Germline assignment: CDR1 SGHRS and CDR2 YFSETQ. The CDR3 is made up of 13 amino acids. The chain's CDR3 is CASSFRAGETQYF. The CDR3 bases are TGCGCCAGCAGCTTCCGGGCGGGGGAGACCCAGTACTTC. The full variable domain, its missing parts supplied by reference TRBV5-1 and TRBJ2-5, is KAGVTQTPRYLIKTRGQQVTLSCSPISGHRSVSWYQQTPGQGLQFLFEYFSETQRNKGNFPGRFSGRQFSNSRSEMNVSTLELGDSALYLCASSFRAGETQYFGPGTRLLVL.

This clone has more than one count but fewer than ten. The chain links TRBV6-5 to TRBJ1-1, with TRBD1 identical over 7 bases. This CDR3 has 14 amino acids. Per germline, CDR1 MNHEY and CDR2 SVGAGI. Losses at the gene ends were 6 bases for V and 1 base for J; bases not matched to a gene: 5. CDR3: CASSQTGENTEAFF. The DNA for the CDR3 is TGTGCCAGCAGCCAAACAGGGGAGAACACTGAAGCTTTCTTT.

This chain joins TRBV6-5 and TRBJ2-2; D gene ambiguous. Trimming shortened V by 6 bases and J by 7 bases, and 9 bases separated the two germline ends. The CDR3 has 12 amino acids. In germline, CDR1 is MNHEY, CDR2 SVGAGI. The CDR3 reads CASRRVNGELFF. CDR3 DNA sequence: TGTGCCAGCAGACGGGTGAACGGGGAGCTGTTTTTT.

The rearrangement links TRBV4-2 to TRBJ2-4, with 11 bases fitting TRBD1. The CDR3 has 19 amino acids. Germline CDR1 reads LGHNA; CDR2 reads YNFKEQ. Trimming removed 4 bases from V and 0 bases from J; junction bases left unmatched: 11. In nucleotides, the CDR3 is TGTGCCAGCAGCCGTACGGACAGGGGGCTAGGGAGAGCCAAAAACATTCAGTACTTC. It yields the protein CASSRTDRGLGRAKNIQYF.

This clone has more than one count but fewer than ten. V and J are TRBV6-1 and TRBJ2-6; 8 bases match TRBD1. V shed 4 bases, J shed 3 bases, and the junction held 5 bases outside the gene matches. The CDR3 covers 16 residues. CDR1 is MNHNS, CDR2 SASEGT, per germline. CDR3 sequence: CASSVAQGVGANVLTF. CDR3 nucleotides: TGTGCCAGCAGTGTGGCACAGGGGGTTGGGGCCAACGTCCTGACTTTC.

This clone was found a few times. The chain joins TRBV7-9 to TRBJ1-4, with D perhaps TRBD1 (6 bases). The CDR3 loop spans 15 amino acids. V gave up 4 bases and J gave up 3 bases, with 12 bases separating them. Germline V gene sequence: CDR1 SEHNR, CDR2 FQNEAQ (reference sequence). For the CDR3, the DNA is TGTGCCAGCAGCTCCGGACAGACCTCTAATGAAAAACTGTTTTTT. Translation gives CASSSGQTSNEKLFF.

This clone is medium-sized. CDR3: CASSEAPGQPHNEQFF. The CDR3 bases are TGTGCCAGCAGTGAAGCTCCGGGACAACCCCACAATGAGCAGTTCTTC. The chain links TRBV6-1 to TRBJ2-1, with D perhaps TRBD1 (6 bases). The CDR3 runs to 16 residues. Germline V gene data show CDR1 as MNHNS and CDR2 as SASEGT. Trimming left V 0 bases short and J 5 bases short, with 14 bases between.

The chain carries TRBV19 and TRBJ2-7; 13 bases line up with TRBD2. The CDR3 loop spans 15 amino acids. V lost 2 bases to trimming and J lost 2 bases; unmatched junction nucleotides: 0. In germline, CDR1 is LNHDA, CDR2 SQIVND (reference sequence). This CDR3 is CASSITSGGAYEQYF. CDR3 nucleotide sequence: TGTGCCAGTAGTATAACTAGCGGGGGGGCCTACGAGCAGTACTTC.

The chain recombines TRBV30 with TRBJ1-5; tentatively, D is TRBD1 (6 bases). There are 14 residues in the CDR3. The ends were cut back, 2 bases at V and 7 bases at J, with 15 bases in the middle. CDR1 is GTSNPN and CDR2 is SVGIG in the germline V gene (reference sequence). CDR3 sequence reads: CAWSHHRDRQPQHF. The CDR3 nucleotides are TGTGCCTGGAGTCATCACAGGGATCGACAGCCCCAGCATTTT. The full variable domain, completed using reference TRBV30 and TRBJ1-5, is SQTIHQWPATLVQPVGSPLSLECTVEGTSNPNLYWYRQAAGRGLQLLFYSVGIGQISSEVPQNLSASRPQDRQFILSSKKLLLSDSGFYLCAWSHHRDRQPQHFGDGTRLSIL.

The chain uses TRBV5-5 and TRBJ1-1, with D possibly TRBD1 on 6 matching bases. Trimming left V 4 bases short and J 0 bases short, with 16 bases between. Germline loops: CDR1 SGHKS, CDR2 YYEKEE (reference sequence). This CDR3 comprises 16 residues. In DNA, the CDR3 is TGTGCCAGCAGCGTCAGGGGTGACGGGATGAACACTGAAGCTTTCTTT. This encodes CASSVRGDGMNTEAFF.